Described below is a single T cell receptor beta chain sequence and its context. The sample is drawn from a study of Ad26.COV2.S vaccination and SARS-CoV-2 variants. Generated by immunoSEQ multiplex PCR, the TCRdb table keeps only in-frame clones and is missing some. This table holds about 250,000 clones, 80% to 90% found once. V was pared by 3 bases and J by 3 bases, with 9 bases between. Germline V gene data show CDR1 as SEHNR and CDR2 as FQNEAQ (reference sequence). CDR3 length: 13 residues. Treatment: roughly 19 received Ad26.COV2.S at low or high dose, single or two shots; five or six received placebo; per-sample allocation not given. Collection of the samples took place on day 63 after the first injection of vaccine or placebo.

The source of this sequence is a person aged 18-65 years who received the Ad26.COV2.S COVID-19 vaccine or a placebo. This material consisted of peripheral blood, taken in a trial of Ad26.COV2.S vaccine versus placebo. V usage is TRBV7-9 and J usage is TRBJ2-7; no clear D. The CDR3 spells CASSLIENYEQYF. The CDR3 nucleotides read TGTGCCAGCAGCTTGATAGAAAACTACGAGCAGTACTTC.